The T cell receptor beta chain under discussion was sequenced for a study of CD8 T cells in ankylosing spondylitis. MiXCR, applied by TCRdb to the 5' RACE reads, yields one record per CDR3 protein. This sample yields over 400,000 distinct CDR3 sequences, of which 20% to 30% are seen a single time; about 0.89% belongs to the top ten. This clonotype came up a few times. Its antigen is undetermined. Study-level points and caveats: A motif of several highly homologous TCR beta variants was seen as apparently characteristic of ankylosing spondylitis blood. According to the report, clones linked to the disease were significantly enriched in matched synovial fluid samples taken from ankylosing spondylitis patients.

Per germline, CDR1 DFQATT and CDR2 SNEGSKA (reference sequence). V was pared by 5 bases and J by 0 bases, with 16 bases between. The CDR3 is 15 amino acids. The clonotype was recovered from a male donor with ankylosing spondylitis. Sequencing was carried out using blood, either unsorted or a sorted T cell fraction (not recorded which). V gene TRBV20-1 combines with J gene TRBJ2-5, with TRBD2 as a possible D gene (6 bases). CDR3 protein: CSAPPRGRNQETQYF. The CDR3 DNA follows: TGCAGTGCTCCTCCAAGAGGGAGGAACCAAGAGACCCAGTACTTC.